This TCR beta chain was identified in a study of radiotherapy plus CTLA-4 blockade in lung cancer. The CDR3 runs to 16 residues. CDR1 and CDR2 from the germline V gene are SGHTA and FQGNSA. Trimming removed 3 bases from V and 11 bases from J; junction bases left unmatched: 18. The table came from immunoSEQ multiplex PCR; TCRdb's copy has only in-frame clones and leaves some out. The repertoire holds about 84,000 clones, with roughly 70% as singletons. Source: peripheral blood, taken from a patient treated with radiotherapy plus ipilimumab. This clonotype originated in a human donor with non-small cell lung cancer that progressed on radiotherapy plus ipilimumab. The J gene is TRBJ1-1, the V gene TRBV7-2; 7 bases line up with TRBD1. The chain's CDR3 is CASSLGWGKGGRWAFF. The CDR3 DNA is TGTGCCAGCAGCTTGGGTTGGGGGAAAGGGGGCCGGTGGGCTTTCTTT.